The present entry profiles one TCR beta chain with its context. This specimen belongs to a study of blood T cell repertoires in COVID-19. Data came from immunoSEQ multiplex PCR; TCRdb stores just in-frame clones and leaves some out. The table includes approximately 250,000 clones, about 86% detected once. The CDR3 runs 16 residues. Germline V lookup: CDR1 LGHNA, CDR2 YNFKEQ. Trimming removed 3 bases from V and 2 bases from J; junction bases left unmatched: 8. Material for sequencing was PBMCs or T cells enriched from blood (not recorded which). The rearrangement links TRBV4-2 to TRBJ2-3, with 7 bases that match TRBD2. This TCR derives from a man under 40 with acute COVID-19. In DNA, the CDR3 is TGTGCCAGCAGCCACCAGCGGGACCTTGACACAGATACGCAGTATTTT. Translating it yields CASSHQRDLDTDTQYF.